Each of the 9 T cell receptor beta chains below was sequenced from the same sample in a study of molecular identifiers for immune sequencing clone quantification. Each CDR3 protein is one row after TCRdb ran MiXCR on the PCR reads. The table shows around 100,000 distinct CDR3 sequences, with 30% to 35% occurring only once. Sequenced: naive CD8+ T cells from blood, with Jurkat cell RNA spiked in. Specified subset: FACS-sorted CD8+CD4-CCR7+CD45RA+ naive T cells. The receptors were sampled from a human donor in good health. Some libraries in this study had Jurkat cell RNA spiked in.

The table lists this clonotype with a few counts. The V gene is TRBV28, the J gene TRBJ2-5; D ambiguous. Per germline, CDR1 MDHEN and CDR2 SYDVKM. There are 14 residues in the CDR3. The V end lost 1 base, the J end lost 1 base, and 7 bases lay between the germline ends. The CDR3 is CASSLYRSQETQYF. The CDR3 region has the DNA TGTGCCAGCAGTTTATACCGGTCCCAAGAGACCCAGTACTTC. Using reference TRBV28 and TRBJ2-5 for the parts outside the CDR3, the full variable domain is DVKVTQSSRYLVKRTGEKVFLECVQDMDHENMFWYRQDPGLGLRLIYFSYDVKMKEKGDIPEGYSVSREKKERFSLILESASTNQTSMYLCASSLYRSQETQYFGPGTRLLVL.

Turning to this clonotype: A much larger clone lies a single base off, so this may be a read error. The rearrangement links TRBV28 to TRBJ1-5, with a tentative D call TRBD1 (5 bases). There are 13 residues in the CDR3. CDR1 MDHEN and CDR2 SYDVKM come from the germline V gene. CDR3 region: CACSDKGYQPQHF. The CDR3 bases are TGTGCCTGCAGTGATAAGGGGTATCAGCCCCAGCATTTT.

A note on this clonotype: A read error is possible here, since a much larger clone lies one base away. The conserved closing phenylalanine or tryptophan is absent in this CDR3, likely reflecting a read error. The CDR3 loop reads CASSYRTDLETQYL. The CDR3 DNA follows: TGTGCCAGCAGTTACCGGACAGACCTAGAGACCCAGTACCTC. The chain combines TRBV6-2 or TRBV6-3 with TRBJ2-5; maybe TRBD1 (6 bases). Trimming stripped 2 bases from V and 4 bases from J, with 11 bases between. The CDR3 consists of 14 residues. CDR1 is MNHEY, CDR2 SVGEGT, per germline.

There are many counts of this clonotype. The chain employs TRBV7-2 and TRBJ2-1; possible D gene TRBD2, 5 bases. Germline V gene lookup returns CDR1 SGHTA and CDR2 FQGNSA. V lost 8 bases and J 6 bases, leaving 17 bases between the germline ends. The CDR3 extends over 14 amino acids. CDR3 nucleotide sequence: TGTGCCAGCGTCAACCTTGGCGGGCCCAATGAGCAGTTCTTC. Translated, it gives CASVNLGGPNEQFF.

As for this clonotype: Sequence at one end of the junction differs from germline and may be a read error. V is TRBV28 and J is TRBJ2-3; D might be TRBD1 or TRBD2, each matching 6 bases. The CDR3 consists of 15 residues. Per the germline V gene, CDR1 is MDHEN and CDR2 is SYDVKM. As DNA, the CDR3 is TGTGCCAGCATTTTAGGGGGGACCTTCACAGATACGCAGTATTTT. Its protein is CASILGGTFTDTQYF.

In the case of this clonotype: Germline is not matched at one junction end, which may reflect a read error. V gene TRBV13 combines with J gene TRBJ2-3, with TRBD2 matching 10 bases. This CDR3 comprises 18 residues. Germline CDR1 and CDR2: PRHDT and FYEKMQ (reference sequence). The DNA of the CDR3 is TGTGCCAGCAGCTTCAGACTACTAGCGGGAACAAACACAGATACGCTGTATTTT. Amino acid sequence: CASSFRLLAGTNTDTLYF.

A word on this clonotype: A much larger clone sits a single nucleotide away, making a read error possible. Lacking the conserved final phenylalanine or tryptophan, this CDR3 likely reflects a read error. This rearrangement joins TRBV27 to TRBJ1-1; D is ambiguous. This CDR3 is 14 amino acids long. Germline lookup yields CDR1 MNHEY and CDR2 SMNVEV (reference sequence). Trimming cost V 3 bases and J 6 bases, with 14 bases left between them. The CDR3 loop reads CASSFGLGMAEAFS. In nucleotides, the CDR3 is TGTGCCAGCAGTTTTGGGCTGGGGATGGCTGAAGCTTTCTCT.

With respect to this clonotype: With a much larger clone just one base away, this may be a read error. No conserved phenylalanine or tryptophan ends this CDR3, so it is likely a read error. The V gene is TRBV28, the J gene TRBJ2-3; the D is unclear. V gave up 6 bases and J gave up 5 bases, with 6 bases separating them. CDR1 MDHEN and CDR2 SYDVKM come from the germline V gene. The CDR3 covers 11 residues. The CDR3 DNA sequence: TGTGCCAGCAGGCTCGGAGATACGCAGTATCTT. Amino acid sequence: CASRLGDTQYL.

In regard to this clonotype: Since a much larger clone is just one base distant, this may be a read error. This chain joins TRBV7-9 and TRBJ1-4, with D maybe TRBD1 (5 bases). The germline V gene has CDR1 SEHNR and CDR2 FQNEAQ (reference sequence). V was trimmed by 3 bases and J by 8 bases, leaving 13 bases between them. CDR3 length: 14 residues. CDR3 nucleotides: TGTGCCAGCAGCTTGGGACTGGAGAGAGAAAAACTGTTTTTT. The encoded protein is CASSLGLEREKLFF.